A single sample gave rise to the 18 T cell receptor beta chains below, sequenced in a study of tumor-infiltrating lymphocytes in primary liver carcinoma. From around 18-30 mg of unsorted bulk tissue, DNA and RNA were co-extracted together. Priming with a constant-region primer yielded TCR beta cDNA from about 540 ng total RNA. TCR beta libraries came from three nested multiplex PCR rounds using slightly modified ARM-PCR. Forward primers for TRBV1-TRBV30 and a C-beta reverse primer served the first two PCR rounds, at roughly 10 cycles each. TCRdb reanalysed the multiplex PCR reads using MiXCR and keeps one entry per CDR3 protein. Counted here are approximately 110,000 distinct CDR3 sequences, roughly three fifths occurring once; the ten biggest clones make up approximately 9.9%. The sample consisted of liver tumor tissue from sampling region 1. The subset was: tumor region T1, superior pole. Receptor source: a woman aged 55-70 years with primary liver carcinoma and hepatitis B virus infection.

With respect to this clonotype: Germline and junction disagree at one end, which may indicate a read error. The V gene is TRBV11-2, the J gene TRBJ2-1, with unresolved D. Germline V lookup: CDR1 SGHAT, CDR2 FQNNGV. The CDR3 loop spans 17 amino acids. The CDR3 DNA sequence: TGTGCCAGCAGCTTAACCCCGACAACGTTCTTCAACGGTGAGCAGCTCTTC. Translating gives CASSLTPTTFFNGEQLF.

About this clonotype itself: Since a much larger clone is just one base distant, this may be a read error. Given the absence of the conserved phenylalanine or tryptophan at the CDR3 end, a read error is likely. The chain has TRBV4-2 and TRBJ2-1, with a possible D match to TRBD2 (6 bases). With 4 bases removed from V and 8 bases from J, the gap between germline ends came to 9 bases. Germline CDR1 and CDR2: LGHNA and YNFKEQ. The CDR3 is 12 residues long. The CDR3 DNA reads TGTGCCAGCAGCCCCTGGGGGGATGAGCAGTTCTTG. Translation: CASSPWGDEQFL.

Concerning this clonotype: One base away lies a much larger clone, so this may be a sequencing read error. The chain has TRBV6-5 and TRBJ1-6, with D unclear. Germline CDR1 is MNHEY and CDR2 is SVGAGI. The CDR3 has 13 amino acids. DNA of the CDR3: TGTGCCAGCAGTTTGGGTCTAGACTCACTCCTCCACTTT. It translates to CASSLGLDSLLHF.

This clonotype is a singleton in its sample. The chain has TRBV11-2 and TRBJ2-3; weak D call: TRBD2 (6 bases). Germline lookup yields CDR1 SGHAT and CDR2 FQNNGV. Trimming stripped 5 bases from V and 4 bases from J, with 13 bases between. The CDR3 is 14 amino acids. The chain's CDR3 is CASSPYWEADTQYF. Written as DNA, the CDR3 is TGTGCCAGCAGCCCCTACTGGGAGGCAGATACGCAGTATTTT.

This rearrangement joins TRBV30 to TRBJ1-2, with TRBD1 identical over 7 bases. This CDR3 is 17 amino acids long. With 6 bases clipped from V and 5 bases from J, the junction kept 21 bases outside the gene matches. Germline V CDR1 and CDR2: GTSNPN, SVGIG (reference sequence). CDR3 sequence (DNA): TGTGCCTGCAGCGAGACCAGAAGCAGGGGGGTCAGGTATGGCTACACCTTC. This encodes CACSETRSRGVRYGYTF.

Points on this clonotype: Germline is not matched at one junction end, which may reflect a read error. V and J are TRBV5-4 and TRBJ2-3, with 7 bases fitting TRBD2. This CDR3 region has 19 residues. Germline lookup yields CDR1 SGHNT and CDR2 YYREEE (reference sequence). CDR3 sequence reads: CASSLGLARWMTSTDTQYF. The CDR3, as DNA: TGTGCCAGCAGCTTGGGGCTAGCAAGGTGGATGACTAGCACAGATACGCAGTACTTT.

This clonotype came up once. The CDR3, as DNA: TGTGCCGGCAACGGTAACACCGGGGAGCTGTTTTTT. Its translation is CAGNGNTGELFF. The chain is built from TRBV12-3 or TRBV12-4 and TRBJ2-2; D gene unclear. V was clipped by 11 bases and J by 2 bases, with 9 bases between them. The CDR3 spans 12 residues.

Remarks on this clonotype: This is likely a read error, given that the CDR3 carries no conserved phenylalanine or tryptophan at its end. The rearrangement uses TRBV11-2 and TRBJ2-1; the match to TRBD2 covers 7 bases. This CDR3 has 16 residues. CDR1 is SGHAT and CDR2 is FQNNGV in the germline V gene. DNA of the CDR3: TGTGCCAGTAGCTTCGTAGCGGGCCAGCCCTACAATGAGCAGTTCCTC. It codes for CASSFVAGQPYNEQFL.

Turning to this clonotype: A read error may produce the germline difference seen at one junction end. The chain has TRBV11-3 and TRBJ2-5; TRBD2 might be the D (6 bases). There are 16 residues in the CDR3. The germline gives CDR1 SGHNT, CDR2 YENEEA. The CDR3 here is CPSNLGTGTGEETQYF. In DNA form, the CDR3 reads TGTCCCAGCAACTTAGGCACCGGGACGGGGGAAGAGACACAGTACTTC.

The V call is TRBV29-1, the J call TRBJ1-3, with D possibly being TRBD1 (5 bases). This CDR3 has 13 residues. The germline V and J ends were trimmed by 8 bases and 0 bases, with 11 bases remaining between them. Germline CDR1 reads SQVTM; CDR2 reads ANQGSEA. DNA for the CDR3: TGCAGCCTCGGACACAGCTCTGGAAACACCATATATTTT. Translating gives CSLGHSSGNTIYF.

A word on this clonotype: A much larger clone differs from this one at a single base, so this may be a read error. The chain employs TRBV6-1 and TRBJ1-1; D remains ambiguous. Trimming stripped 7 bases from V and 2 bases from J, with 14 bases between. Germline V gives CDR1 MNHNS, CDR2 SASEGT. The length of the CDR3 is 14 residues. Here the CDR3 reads CASTIRTGNTEAFF. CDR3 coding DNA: TGTGCCAGCACCATAAGGACGGGAAACACTGAAGCTTTCTTT.

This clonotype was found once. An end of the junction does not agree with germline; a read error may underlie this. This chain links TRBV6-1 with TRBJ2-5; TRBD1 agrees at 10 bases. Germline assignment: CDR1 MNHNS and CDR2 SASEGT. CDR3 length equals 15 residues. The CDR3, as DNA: TGTGCCACCAGTGAGGTGACAGGGGGCGTAGGGACCCAGAACTTC. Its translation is CATSEVTGGVGTQNF.

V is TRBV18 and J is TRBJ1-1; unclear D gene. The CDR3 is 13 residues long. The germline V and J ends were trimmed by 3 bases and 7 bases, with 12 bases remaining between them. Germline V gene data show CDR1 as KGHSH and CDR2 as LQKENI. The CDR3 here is CASSPEVGGEAFF. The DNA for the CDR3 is TGTGCCAGCTCACCCGAAGTGGGTGGTGAAGCTTTCTTT. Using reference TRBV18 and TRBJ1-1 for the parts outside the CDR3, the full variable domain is NAGVMQNPRHLVRRRGQEARLRCSPMKGHSHVYWYRQLPEEGLKFMVYLQKENIIDESGMPKERFSAEFPKEGPSILRIQQVVRGDSAAYFCASSPEVGGEAFFGQGTRLTVV.

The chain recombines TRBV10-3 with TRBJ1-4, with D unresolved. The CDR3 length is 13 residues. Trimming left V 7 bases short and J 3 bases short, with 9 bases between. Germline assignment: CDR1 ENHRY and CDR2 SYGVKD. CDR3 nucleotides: TGTGCCATCATTAGAACTGCTAATGAAAAACTGTTTTTT. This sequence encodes CAIIRTANEKLFF.

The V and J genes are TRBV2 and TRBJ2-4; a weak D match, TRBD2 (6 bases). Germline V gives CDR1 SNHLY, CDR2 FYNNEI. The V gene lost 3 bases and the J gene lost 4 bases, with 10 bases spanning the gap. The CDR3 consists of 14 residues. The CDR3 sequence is CASSEIAVKNIQYF. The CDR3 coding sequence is TGTGCCAGCAGTGAGATAGCGGTAAAAAACATTCAGTACTTC.

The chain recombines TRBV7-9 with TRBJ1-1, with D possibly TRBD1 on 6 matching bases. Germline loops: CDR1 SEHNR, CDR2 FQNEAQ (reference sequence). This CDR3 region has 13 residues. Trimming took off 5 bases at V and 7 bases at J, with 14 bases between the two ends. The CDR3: CASSMGRGLEAFF. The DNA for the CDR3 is TGTGCCAGCAGCATGGGACGGGGGCTTGAAGCTTTCTTT.

CDR3 sequence: CASSPRGPWEEQFF. The CDR3 coding sequence is TGTGCCAGCAGCCCCCGGGGCCCATGGGAGGAGCAGTTCTTC. This rearrangement joins TRBV12-3 or TRBV12-4 to TRBJ2-1; tentatively, D is TRBD1 or TRBD2 (5 bases each). CDR3 length equals 14 residues. V lost 6 bases, J lost 10 bases, and 19 bases lay in between.

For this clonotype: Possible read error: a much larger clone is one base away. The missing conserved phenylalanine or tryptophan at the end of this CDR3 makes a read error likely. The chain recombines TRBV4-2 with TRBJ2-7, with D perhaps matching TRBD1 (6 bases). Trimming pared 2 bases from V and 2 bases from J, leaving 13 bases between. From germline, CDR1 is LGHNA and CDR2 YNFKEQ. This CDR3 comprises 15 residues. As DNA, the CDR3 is TGTGCCAGCAGCCAAAGTAAAACAGGGCCCTACGAGCAGTACTGC. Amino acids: CASSQSKTGPYEQYC.